This TCR beta chain was recovered during a study of vaccination effects on CD4 cells after COVID-19 (dated by TCRdb to 2022 to 2024). Regarding the research as a whole: Participants received two doses of either the BNT162b2 or the mRNA-1273 mRNA SARS-CoV-2 vaccine. The study compared SARS-CoV-2 spike-specific CD4+ TCR repertoires before and after mRNA vaccination in COVID-19 convalescent patients and infection-naive vaccine recipients. The full study included around ten COVID-19 convalescent patients and several SARS-CoV-2-naive healthy vaccine recipients. The Oncomine TCR Beta short-read assay on an Illumina iSeq 100 was used to sequence cultures from other donors in the study.

The method was the immunoSEQ multiplex PCR assay. DNA from the cultured and isolated CD4+ T cells underwent TCR beta CDR3 sequencing. As for the authors' bioinformatics: Non-productive TCR sequences were discarded, and reads were trimmed to the CDR3 region, with only CDR3s of 7 or more amino acids retained. Antigen-specific clonotypes were identified with the MANAFEST web app by comparing expansion in peptide wells against reference cultures. For clones to be considered positive, expansion at FDR<0.05 versus reference and all other wells, an odds ratio above 5, and a frequency above 0.1% in two replicate wells were required. Clonotypes significantly expanded in SARS-CoV-2 spike wells and in at least one common cold coronavirus spike condition were defined as cross-reactive. CDR3 similarity was assessed by Levenshtein distance using the stringdist R package, and unrooted trees were constructed with ape in R 3.6.1. Imported from immuneACCESS, the table was reduced by TCRdb to in-frame sequences with V and J called. These copies leave out some clones; in studies compared against another copy, an unresolved V gene accounts for under half, and the cause of the remainder is not known. V and J calls and clone size are as listed in that table; D and trimming were resolved from the DNA. The sample has about 70,000 clones on record, around 80% of them singletons. The ten top clones hold less than 15% of the sample.

Paper-wide results and their limitations: Clones induced by infection and clones induced by vaccination both contracted markedly at late timepoints after vaccination, which fits with T cell responses waning over time. In healthy vaccine recipients, vaccine-induced clones were almost all SARS-CoV-2 mono-reactive, with only 1 of 255 cross-reactive with common cold coronaviruses. Limitations of the study were the small number of convalescent patients and the absence of early post-infection timepoints.

With respect to this clone: The antigen it binds to is not known. It has no much larger one-base neighbor in the sample; base qualities were not kept.

In the ViraFEST assay, PBMC were stimulated with viral peptide pools, and TCR sequencing was then used to find antigen-specific CD4+ T cell clonotypes based on their expansion. After more than nine days of culture, CD4+ T cells were isolated with the EasySep CD4+ T cell isolation kit. The absence of prior SARS-CoV-2 infection in healthy vaccine recipients was confirmed by negative nucleocapsid antibodies before and after vaccination. Each well held under 2.5 million PBMC cultured in IMDM containing around 5% human AB serum, roughly 9.6 IU/ml IL-2 and gentamicin, along with roughly 10 ug/ml peptides. Half of the culture medium was replaced with fresh IL-2-containing medium on days 3 and 7. Unless noted otherwise, every peptide stimulation condition was grown in triplicate wells. Using Ficoll-Paque Plus gradient centrifugation, PBMC were separated from whole blood and then either used fresh or cryopreserved at -140C. The overlapping peptide pools covered the spike proteins of SARS-CoV-2 and of the common cold coronaviruses HCoV-NL63, HCoV-OC43 and HCoV-229E. The QIAamp micro DNA kit was used to extract genomic DNA from the cultured CD4+ T cells.

V and J lose 4 bases and 6 bases, and a span of 9 bases separates them. Reading from cysteine to phenylalanine, the CDR3 counts 13 amino acids. Kept here is only the CDR3 DNA, which spans 39 bases and is read in frame from base 1. The chain is encoded by TRBV12-3 or TRBV12-4 joined to TRBJ1-4; there is no confident call for the D gene. The receptor was isolated from a human donor who received a COVID-19 vaccine. Sequencing was performed on CD4+ T cells from PBMCs cultured with SARS-CoV-2 spike peptides, taken before COVID-19 vaccination. The intended sense of this specimen's cell subset or site label: SARS-CoV-2 spike overlapping peptide pool stimulation. The CDR3 region has the sequence CASSYTDDEKLFF. The DNA sequence is given as TGTGCCAGCAGTTACACGGATGATGAAAAACTGTTTTTT.